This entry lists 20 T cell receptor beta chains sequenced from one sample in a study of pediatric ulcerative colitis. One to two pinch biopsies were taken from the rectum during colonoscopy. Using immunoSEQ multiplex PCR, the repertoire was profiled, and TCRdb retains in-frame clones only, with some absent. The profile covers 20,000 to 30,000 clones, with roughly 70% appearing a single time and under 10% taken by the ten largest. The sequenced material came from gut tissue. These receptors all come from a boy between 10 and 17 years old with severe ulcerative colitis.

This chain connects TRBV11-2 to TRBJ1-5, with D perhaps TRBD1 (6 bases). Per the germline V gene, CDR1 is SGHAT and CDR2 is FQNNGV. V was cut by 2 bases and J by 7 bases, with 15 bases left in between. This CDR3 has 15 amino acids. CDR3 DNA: TGTGCCAGCAGCTTATTCCCAGGGGTCGCGCAGCCCCAGCATTTT. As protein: CASSLFPGVAQPQHF. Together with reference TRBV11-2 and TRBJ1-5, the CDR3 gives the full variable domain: EAGVAQSPRYKIIEKRQSVAFWCNPISGHATLYWYQQILGQGPKLLIQFQNNGVVDDSQLPKDRFSAERLKGVDSTLKIQPAKLEDSAVYLCASSLFPGVAQPQHFGDGTRLSIL.

In nucleotides, the CDR3 is TGTGCCACAAAATGGGGATACGAGCAGTACTTC. It codes for CATKWGYEQYF. V and J are TRBV27 and TRBJ2-7, with D unclear. Trimming took 10 bases from V and 4 from J, leaving 11 bases between them. This CDR3 comprises 11 residues. Germline V gene data show CDR1 as MNHEY and CDR2 as SMNVEV (reference sequence).

The CDR3 sequence is CASSGDRGETQYF. As DNA, the CDR3 is TGCGCCAGCAGCGGGGACAGGGGAGAGACCCAGTACTTC. This chain links TRBV10-1 with TRBJ2-5; 10 nucleotides line up with TRBD1. Germline CDR1 is WNHNN and CDR2 is SYGVQD (reference sequence). The CDR3 consists of 13 residues. The junction had 2 bases not matched to a gene; V was cut back by 6 bases and J by 4 bases.

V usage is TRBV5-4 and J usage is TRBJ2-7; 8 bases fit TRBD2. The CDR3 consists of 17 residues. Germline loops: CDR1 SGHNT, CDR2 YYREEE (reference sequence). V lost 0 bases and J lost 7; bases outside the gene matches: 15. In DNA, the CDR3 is TGTGCCAGCAGCTTGGATGGGCTTCCGGGAGGGCCGGATGAGCAGTACTTC. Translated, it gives CASSLDGLPGGPDEQYF. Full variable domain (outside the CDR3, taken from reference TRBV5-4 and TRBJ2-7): ETGVTQSPTHLIKTRGQQVTLRCSSQSGHNTVSWYQQALGQGPQFIFQYYREEENGRGNFPPRFSGLQFPNYSSELNVNALELDDSALYLCASSLDGLPGGPDEQYFGPGTRLTVT.

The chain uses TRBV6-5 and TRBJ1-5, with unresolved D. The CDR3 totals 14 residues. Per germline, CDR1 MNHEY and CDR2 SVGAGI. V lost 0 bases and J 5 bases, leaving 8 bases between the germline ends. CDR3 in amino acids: CASSYSNAYQPQHF. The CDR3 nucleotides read TGTGCCAGCAGTTACTCGAACGCGTATCAGCCCCAGCATTTT.

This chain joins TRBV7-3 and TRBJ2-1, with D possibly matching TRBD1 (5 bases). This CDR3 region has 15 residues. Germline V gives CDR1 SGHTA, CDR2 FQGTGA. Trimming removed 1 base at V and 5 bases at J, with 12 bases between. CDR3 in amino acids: CASSLRGQLHNEQFF. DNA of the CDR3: TGTGCCAGCAGCTTAAGGGGCCAGCTCCACAATGAGCAGTTCTTC.

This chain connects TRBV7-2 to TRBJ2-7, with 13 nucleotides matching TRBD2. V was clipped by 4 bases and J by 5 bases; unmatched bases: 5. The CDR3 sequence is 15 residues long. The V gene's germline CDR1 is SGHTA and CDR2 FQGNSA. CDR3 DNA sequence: TGTGCCAGCAGCTCGGAGGGACTAGCGGGAAACGAGCAGTACTTC. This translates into CASSSEGLAGNEQYF.

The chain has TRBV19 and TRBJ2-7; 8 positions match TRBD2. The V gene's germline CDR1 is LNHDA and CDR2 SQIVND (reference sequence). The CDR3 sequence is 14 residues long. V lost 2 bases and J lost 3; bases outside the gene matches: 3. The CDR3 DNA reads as TGTGCCAGTAGTATAAGCCGGGGGGGCTACGAGCAGTACTTC. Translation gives CASSISRGGYEQYF.

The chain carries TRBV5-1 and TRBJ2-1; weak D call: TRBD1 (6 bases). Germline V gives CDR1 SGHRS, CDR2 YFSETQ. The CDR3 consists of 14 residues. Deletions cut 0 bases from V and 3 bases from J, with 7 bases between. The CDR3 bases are TGCGCCAGCAGCTTGGTGGACAGCTACAATGAGCAGTTCTTC. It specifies CASSLVDSYNEQFF.

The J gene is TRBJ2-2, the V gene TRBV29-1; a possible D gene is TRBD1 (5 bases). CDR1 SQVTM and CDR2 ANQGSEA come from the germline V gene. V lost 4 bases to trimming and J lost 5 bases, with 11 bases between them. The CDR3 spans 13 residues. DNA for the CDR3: TGCAGCGTTGTGGGGCCTGGGACCGGGGAGCTGTTTTTT. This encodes CSVVGPGTGELFF.

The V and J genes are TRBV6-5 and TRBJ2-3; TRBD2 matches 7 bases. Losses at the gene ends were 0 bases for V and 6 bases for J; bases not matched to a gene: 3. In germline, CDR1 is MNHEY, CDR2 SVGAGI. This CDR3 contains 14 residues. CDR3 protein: CASSYSRGSDTQYF. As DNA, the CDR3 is TGTGCCAGCAGTTACTCTCGCGGGAGTGATACGCAGTATTTT.

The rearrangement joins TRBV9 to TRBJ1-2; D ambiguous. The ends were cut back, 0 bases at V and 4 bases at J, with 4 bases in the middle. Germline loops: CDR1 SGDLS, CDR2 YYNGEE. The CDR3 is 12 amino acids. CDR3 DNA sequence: TGTGCCAGCAGCGTAGCCAGCTATGGCTACACCTTC. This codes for CASSVASYGYTF.

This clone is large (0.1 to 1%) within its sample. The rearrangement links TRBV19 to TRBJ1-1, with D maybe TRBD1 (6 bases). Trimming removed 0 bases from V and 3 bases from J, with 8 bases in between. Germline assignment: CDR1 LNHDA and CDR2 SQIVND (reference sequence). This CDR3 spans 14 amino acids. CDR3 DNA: TGTGCCAGTAGTATAGACAGGGGCTACACTGAAGCTTTCTTT. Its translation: CASSIDRGYTEAFF.

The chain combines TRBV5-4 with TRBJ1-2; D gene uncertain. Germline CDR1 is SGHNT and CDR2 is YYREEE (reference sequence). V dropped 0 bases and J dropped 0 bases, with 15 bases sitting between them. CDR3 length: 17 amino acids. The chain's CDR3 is CASSLVPGDDSNYGYTF. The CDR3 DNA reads TGTGCCAGCAGCTTGGTTCCAGGCGACGATTCTAACTATGGCTACACCTTC.

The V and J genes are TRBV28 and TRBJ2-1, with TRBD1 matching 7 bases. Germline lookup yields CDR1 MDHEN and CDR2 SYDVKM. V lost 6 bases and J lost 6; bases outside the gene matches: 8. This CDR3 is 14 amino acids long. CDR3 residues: CASSLGRDSNEQFF. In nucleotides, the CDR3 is TGTGCCAGCAGCCTGGGCCGGGACAGCAATGAGCAGTTCTTC. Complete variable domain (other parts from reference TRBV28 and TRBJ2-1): DVKVTQSSRYLVKRTGEKVFLECVQDMDHENMFWYRQDPGLGLRLIYFSYDVKMKEKGDIPEGYSVSREKKERFSLILESASTNQTSMYLCASSLGRDSNEQFFGPGTRLTVL.

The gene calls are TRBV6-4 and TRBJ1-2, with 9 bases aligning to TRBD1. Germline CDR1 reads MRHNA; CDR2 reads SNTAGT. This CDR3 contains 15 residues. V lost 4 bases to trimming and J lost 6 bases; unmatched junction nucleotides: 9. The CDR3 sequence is CASSVGTGSSDGYTF. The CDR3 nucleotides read TGTGCCAGCAGTGTCGGGACAGGGTCTTCGGATGGCTACACCTTC.

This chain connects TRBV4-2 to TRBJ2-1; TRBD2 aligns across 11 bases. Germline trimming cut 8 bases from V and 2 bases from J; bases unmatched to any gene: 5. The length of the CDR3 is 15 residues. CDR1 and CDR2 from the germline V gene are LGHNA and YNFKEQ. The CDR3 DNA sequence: TGTGCCAGCCGGGAACTAGCGGGGGCCTACAATGAGCAGTTCTTC. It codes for CASRELAGAYNEQFF.

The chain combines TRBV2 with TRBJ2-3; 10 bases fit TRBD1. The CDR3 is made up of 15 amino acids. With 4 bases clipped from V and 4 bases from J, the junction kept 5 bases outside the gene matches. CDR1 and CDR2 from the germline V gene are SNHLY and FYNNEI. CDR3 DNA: TGTGCCAGCAGTGGTAGGACAGGGGGGTCAGATACGCAGTATTTT. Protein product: CASSGRTGGSDTQYF.

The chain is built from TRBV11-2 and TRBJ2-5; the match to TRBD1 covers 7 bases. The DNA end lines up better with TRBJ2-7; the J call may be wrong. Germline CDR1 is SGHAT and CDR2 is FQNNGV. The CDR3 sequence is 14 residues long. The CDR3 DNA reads TGTGCCAGCAGCTTAGGGACAGGTTCCTACGAGCAGTACTTC. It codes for CASSLGTGSYEQYF.

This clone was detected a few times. CDR3 amino acids: CSVLGSNEKLFF. Written as DNA, the CDR3 is TGCAGCGTGTTAGGGTCCAATGAAAAACTGTTTTTT. This sequence joins TRBV29-1 and TRBJ1-4; D gene ambiguous. The CDR3 has 12 amino acids. Trimming left V 6 bases short and J 5 bases short, with 10 bases between. Looked up from germline, CDR1 is SQVTM and CDR2 is ANQGSEA.